The 9 T cell receptor beta chains given below trace back to one sample, sequenced in a study of blood T cells in healthy people across ages. Next came a second PCR, run for roughly 6 to 11 cycles, which used a sample-barcoded 5' primer along with a J-beta primer mix. TCRdb re-analysed the 5' RACE reads in MiXCR, keeping a single row per CDR3 protein. The sample yields 1.5 million to 2 million distinct CDR3 sequences, under 30% seen once. Material: blood. The receptors here all came from a woman in her twenties or thirties in good health.

This clonotype came up a few times. The chain recombines TRBV20-1 with TRBJ2-5; D gene uncertain. The J call may be mistaken, given a closer DNA end match to TRBJ2-7. Germline CDR1 reads DFQATT; CDR2 reads SNEGSKA (reference sequence). The CDR3 sequence is 13 residues long. CDR3 sequence: CSARERTKYEQYF. The DNA for the CDR3 is TGCAGTGCTAGAGAAAGAACGAAATACGAGCAGTACTTC.

Comments on this clonotype: Germline is not matched at one junction end, which may reflect a read error. This chain connects TRBV11-2 to TRBJ1-4; TRBD1 is a possible D gene (5 bases). Germline assignment: CDR1 SGHAT and CDR2 FQNNGV. The CDR3 contains 14 residues. In DNA, the CDR3 is TGCGCCAGCAGGAGCGGGACGGCTAATGGAAAACGGTTTTTT. Amino acids: CASRSGTANGKRFF.

This clonotype has only a few counts. The V and J genes are TRBV20-1 and TRBJ1-2; 9 nucleotides match TRBD1. CDR1 DFQATT and CDR2 SNEGSKA come from the germline V gene (reference sequence). There are 16 residues in the CDR3. Losses at the gene ends were 0 bases for V and 1 base for J; bases not matched to a gene: 6. DNA of the CDR3: TGCAGTGCTAGAGATGGGACAGGGAGGTTTAACTATGGCTACACCTTC. It translates to CSARDGTGRFNYGYTF.

The J gene is TRBJ2-1, the V gene TRBV12-3 or TRBV12-4; no definite D call. This CDR3 is 12 amino acids long. Trimming pared 5 bases from V and 6 bases from J, leaving 8 bases between. The CDR3 reads CASSPVINEQFF. The CDR3 DNA reads TGTGCCAGCAGTCCGGTTATCAATGAGCAGTTCTTC.

This rearrangement joins TRBV20-1 to TRBJ2-7; 10 bases map to TRBD1. CDR1 is DFQATT, CDR2 SNEGSKA, per germline (reference sequence). The CDR3 has 14 residues. Trimming took 3 bases from V and 7 from J; bases not matched to a gene: 9. The CDR3 nucleotides are TGCAGTGCTAGTGCGGGACAGGGGTTCCTTGAGCAGTACTTC. It is translated as CSASAGQGFLEQYF.

This chain joins TRBV12-3 or TRBV12-4 and TRBJ2-7; perhaps TRBD2 as D (6 bases). Between the trimmed V and J ends, which lost 6 bases and 2 bases, there was a span of 17 bases. CDR3 length equals 15 residues. CDR3 sequence reads: CASSPRASATYEQYF. CDR3 coding DNA: TGTGCCAGCAGCCCGCGGGCTAGCGCGACCTACGAGCAGTACTTC.

The chain couples TRBV12-3 or TRBV12-4 to TRBJ1-1; D possibly corresponds to TRBD1 (5 bases). The CDR3 is 15 amino acids. V lost 5 bases, J lost 1 base, and 14 bases lay in between. CDR3 bases: TGTGCCAGCAGTCACCCGACGGGGCCGAACACTGAAGCTTTCTTT. The encoded protein is CASSHPTGPNTEAFF.

This clonotype turned up a few times. The chain links TRBV20-1 to TRBJ2-3, with TRBD2 identical over 9 bases. The CDR3 is 13 residues long. From germline, CDR1 is DFQATT and CDR2 SNEGSKA (reference sequence). V gave up 3 bases and J gave up 5 bases; unmatched junction bases: 3. CDR3 region: CSASAGGGDTQYF. The CDR3 DNA reads as TGCAGTGCTAGTGCGGGAGGGGGAGATACGCAGTATTTT.

V gene TRBV2 combines with J gene TRBJ1-5; TRBD1 is a possible D gene (6 bases). V was shortened by 8 bases and J by 10 bases, with 15 bases between the two germline ends. This CDR3 is built from 12 residues. Germline V CDR1 and CDR2: SNHLY, FYNNEI. CDR3 sequence (DNA): TGTGCCAGCGGAACAGGGCTGGACCCCCAGCATTTT. This translates into CASGTGLDPQHF.